The next 2 T cell receptor beta chains were all read from a single sample in a study of blood T cell repertoires in COVID-19 (dated by TCRdb to the early 2020s). Libraries were built with the immunoSEQ multiplex PCR assay. This immuneACCESS table, as held by TCRdb, lists in-frame sequences with V and J called but not all clones. Of the missing ones, under half trace to an unresolved V gene in checked studies; the others have no known cause. The sample data list 40,000 to 55,000 clones, and about 80% of these were observed just once. 11% to 15% of the sample is in the top ten clones. The sequenced sample was peripheral blood. The receptors stem from a human donor in a cohort sampled during active COVID-19.

The J gene is TRBJ2-5, the V gene TRBV24-1, with D maybe TRBD1 (6 bases). This CDR3 is 15 amino acids long. V lost 0 bases and J lost 5, with 12 bases in between. Germline-derived CDR1 and CDR2 are KGHDR and SFDVKD. CDR3 region: CATSDLKGGWETQYF. In nucleotides, the CDR3 is TGTGCCACCAGTGATTTGAAAGGGGGTTGGGAGACCCAGTACTTC.

The V call is TRBV11-3, the J call TRBJ2-7; D uncertain. Looked up from germline, CDR1 is SGHNT and CDR2 is YENEEA. This CDR3 comprises 15 residues. The V and J ends lost 3 bases and 0 bases respectively, with 12 bases between them. CDR3 sequence (DNA): TGTGCCAGCAGCTTCTCCGAAGACTTCTCCTACGAGCAGTACTTC. Translation gives CASSFSEDFSYEQYF.